This T cell receptor (beta chain) was identified in a study of T cell repertoires in cytomegalovirus infection. TCRdb re-called the reads with MiXCR, one entry per CDR3 protein. The sample has under 50,000 distinct CDR3 sequences; about 20% are singletons. CDR1 SGHTA and CDR2 FQGNSA come from the germline V gene. CDR3 length: 16 residues. The V segment lost 3 bases and the J segment 4 bases; nucleotides outside the gene matches: 5. This clonotype was picked up many times. Its antigen remains unknown. Input material: PBMCs, sequenced either directly or after in vitro stimulation (not recorded which). V and J are TRBV7-2 and TRBJ2-3; 12 positions agree with TRBD2. The TCR sequence derives from a human donor in good health (CMV status not recorded). Some clones in this sample may be carry-over from other donors' samples. The CDR3 sequence is CASSFPLAGGADTQYF. The CDR3 DNA follows: TGTGCCAGCAGCTTCCCCCTAGCGGGAGGGGCAGATACGCAGTATTTT. Together with reference TRBV7-2 and TRBJ2-3, the CDR3 gives the full variable domain: GAGVSQSPSNKVTEKGKDVELRCDPISGHTALYWYRQSLGQGLEFLIYFQGNSAPDKSGLPSDRFSAERTGGSVSTLTIQRTQQEDSAVYLCASSFPLAGGADTQYFGPGTRLTVL.